The 17 T cell receptor beta chains in this list originate from one sample, sequenced in a study of T cell repertoires in cytomegalovirus infection. A single record per CDR3 protein comes from TCRdb applying MiXCR to the reads. The sample contains some 200,000 distinct CDR3 sequences, roughly 20% of which appear only once. Sequencing used PBMCs. Source of these receptors: a human donor in good health (CMV status not recorded). Some clones in this sample may be carry-over from other donors' samples.

This clonotype was observed a handful of times. The rearrangement uses TRBV3-1 and TRBJ1-3, with TRBD1 matching over 9 bases. The V and J ends lost 5 bases and 0 bases, in that order; junction bases with no gene match: 8. CDR1 and CDR2 (germline): LGHDT, YNNKEL (reference sequence). The CDR3 is 17 amino acids. This CDR3 reads CASSSWDRANSGNTIYF. CDR3 bases: TGTGCCAGCAGCTCCTGGGACAGGGCAAACTCTGGAAACACCATATATTTT.

This clonotype has only a few counts. J is TRBJ2-7 and V is TRBV6-5; TRBD1 might be the D (6 bases). The CDR3 spans 14 residues. Germline-derived CDR1 and CDR2 are MNHEY and SVGAGI. Trimming took 0 bases from V and 4 from J, leaving 10 bases between them. The CDR3 loop reads CASSYSYRAYEQYF. In DNA form, the CDR3 reads TGTGCCAGCAGTTACTCGTACAGGGCGTACGAGCAGTACTTC.

This clonotype was found a few times. The chain has TRBV11-3 and TRBJ1-6; 9 bases match TRBD1. V gave up 5 bases and J gave up 2 bases; unmatched junction bases: 7. Germline V CDR1 and CDR2: SGHNT, YENEEA. The CDR3 is 17 residues long. CDR3 in amino acids: CASSLGQGSPYNSPLHF. The CDR3 DNA reads TGTGCCAGCAGCCTCGGACAGGGGTCCCCCTATAATTCACCCCTCCACTTT.

This clonotype has a handful of counts. The V call is TRBV19, the J call TRBJ2-2; no reliable D call. Germline loops: CDR1 LNHDA, CDR2 SQIVND (reference sequence). V shed 3 bases and J shed 4 bases, with 12 bases lying between them. This CDR3 is 15 amino acids long. CDR3 coding DNA: TGTGCCAGTAGTATTCGGGCGAGGTCCACCGGGGAGCTGTTTTTT. Its protein product is CASSIRARSTGELFF.

The chain couples TRBV5-6 to TRBJ2-7; unclear D gene. CDR3 size: 14 residues. Germline CDR1 is SGHDT and CDR2 is YYEEEE. Trimming shortened V by 2 bases and J by 2 bases, and 11 bases separated the two germline ends. The CDR3 reads CASSLPGPTYEQYF. The CDR3 nucleotides read TGTGCCAGCAGCTTACCGGGCCCTACCTACGAGCAGTACTTC.

The chain combines TRBV24-1 with TRBJ2-1; D possibly corresponds to TRBD2 (6 bases). Trimming took off 4 bases at V and 9 bases at J, with 12 bases between the two ends. This CDR3 comprises 13 residues. Germline lookup yields CDR1 KGHDR and CDR2 SFDVKD. The CDR3 here is CATSDYPGLEQFF. DNA of the CDR3: TGTGCCACCAGTGACTACCCGGGACTTGAGCAGTTCTTC.

This clonotype was seen ten or more times. This rearrangement joins TRBV7-8 to TRBJ1-4; the match to TRBD1 covers 12 bases. Germline V gene sequence: CDR1 SGHVS, CDR2 FQNEAQ. This CDR3 contains 16 residues. After removal of 5 bases from V and 6 bases from J, the junction contained 7 bases not matched to a gene. CDR3 amino acids: CASSDRDRGLYEKLFF. As DNA, the CDR3 is TGTGCCAGCAGCGACCGGGACAGGGGGCTGTATGAAAAACTGTTTTTT. The full variable domain, completed using reference TRBV7-8 and TRBJ1-4, is GAGVSQSPRYKVAKRGQDVALRCDPISGHVSLFWYQQALGQGPEFLTYFQNEAQLDKSGLPSDRFFAERPEGSVSTLKIQRTQQEDSAVYLCASSDRDRGLYEKLFFGSGTQLSVL.

The CDR3 loop reads CASRLGFVTDTQYF. The CDR3 nucleotides are TGTGCCAGCAGACTAGGGTTTGTCACAGATACGCAGTATTTT. The gene calls are TRBV27 and TRBJ2-3, with D possibly matching TRBD2 (5 bases). Germline V gene lookup returns CDR1 MNHEY and CDR2 SMNVEV (reference sequence). Trimming took 6 bases from V and 2 from J, leaving 12 bases between them. CDR3 length: 14 residues.

This clonotype was counted between two and nine times. This chain links TRBV19 with TRBJ1-5, with 7 bases matching TRBD1. Germline V lookup: CDR1 LNHDA, CDR2 SQIVND (reference sequence). V gave up 1 base and J gave up 1 base; unmatched junction bases: 4. The CDR3 length is 16 residues. CDR3 sequence (DNA): TGTGCCAGTAGTATAGGGACAGGCGGAAGCAATCAGCCCCAGCATTTT. The encoded protein is CASSIGTGGSNQPQHF.

This chain uses TRBV6-8 with TRBJ2-3; tentatively, D is TRBD2 (5 bases). The V end was cut by 7 bases, the J end by 0 bases, with 20 bases between. CDR3 length: 17 residues. From germline, CDR1 is MNHGY and CDR2 SAAAGT. The CDR3 protein is CASTVLLQPGSTDTQYF. The CDR3 DNA is TGTGCCAGCACCGTCCTCTTACAGCCGGGGAGCACAGATACGCAGTATTTT.

This clonotype has a handful of counts. This chain uses TRBV4-1 with TRBJ1-1; possible D gene TRBD1, 6 bases. Germline loops: CDR1 MGHRA, CDR2 YSYEKL. This CDR3 has 15 residues. The ends were cut back, 0 bases at V and 4 bases at J, with 12 bases in the middle. CDR3 residues: CASSQDGGGPTEAFF. The CDR3 region has the DNA TGCGCCAGCAGCCAAGATGGGGGGGGCCCCACTGAAGCTTTCTTT.

This clonotype was recorded at least ten times. The gene calls are TRBV12-3 or TRBV12-4 and TRBJ2-1; 7 bases line up with TRBD2. Unmatched junction bases numbered 11, after V lost 5 bases and J lost 1 base. The CDR3 covers 17 residues. CDR3 nucleotides: TGTGCCAGCAGTCCCACCCGGCTAGCGGATTCCTACAATGAGCAGTTCTTC. Its translation: CASSPTRLADSYNEQFF.

This clonotype was seen a few times. The V gene is TRBV25-1, the J gene TRBJ1-4; 7 bases are a match to TRBD1. Trimming removed 3 bases from V and 3 bases from J; junction bases left unmatched: 7. There are 16 residues in the CDR3. Per germline, CDR1 MGHDK and CDR2 SYGVNS. The CDR3 DNA is TGTGCCAGCAGTGATTCCCCGGGACAGTCTAATGAAAAACTGTTTTTT. Amino acid sequence: CASSDSPGQSNEKLFF.

This clonotype appeared a few times. The chain combines TRBV5-1 with TRBJ1-1, with 11 positions matching TRBD1. Germline V lookup: CDR1 SGHRS, CDR2 YFSETQ. The CDR3 runs to 17 residues. With V trimmed by 5 bases and J by 0 bases, 9 bases remained unmatched. CDR3 DNA: TGCGCCAGCAGACCCGGGACAGGGGGACGAATGAACACTGAAGCTTTCTTT. It specifies CASRPGTGGRMNTEAFF.

The rearrangement links TRBV7-4 to TRBJ2-5; TRBD2 matches 8 bases. V gave up 5 bases and J gave up 6 bases; unmatched junction bases: 8. Germline V lookup: CDR1 SGHVT, CDR2 SQSDAQ. The CDR3 runs to 14 residues. CDR3: CASSPGLAGKTQYF. Here the CDR3 DNA reads TGTGCCAGCAGCCCCGGACTAGCCGGCAAGACCCAGTACTTC.

This clonotype was recorded at least ten times. V usage is TRBV7-2 and J usage is TRBJ1-1; 9 bases agree with TRBD1. CDR3 length equals 14 residues. V was clipped by 5 bases and J by 10 bases; unmatched bases: 11. Germline assignment: CDR1 SGHTA and CDR2 FQGNSA. The CDR3 spells CASSPSGTGLVAFF. The CDR3 region has the DNA TGTGCCAGCAGCCCCTCCGGGACAGGGTTAGTAGCTTTCTTT. Combining the CDR3 with reference TRBV7-2 and TRBJ1-1 gives the whole variable domain GAGVSQSPSNKVTEKGKDVELRCDPISGHTALYWYRQSLGQGLEFLIYFQGNSAPDKSGLPSDRFSAERTGGSVSTLTIQRTQQEDSAVYLCASSPSGTGLVAFFGQGTRLTVV.

This clonotype was picked up a small number of times. The chain uses TRBV19 and TRBJ2-2; the match to TRBD1 covers 7 bases. The CDR3 has 14 residues. The germline V gene has CDR1 LNHDA and CDR2 SQIVND (reference sequence). Trimming removed 5 bases from V and 10 bases from J; junction bases left unmatched: 10. The CDR3 spells CASSPDRSGEELFF. In DNA, the CDR3 is TGTGCCAGTAGTCCGGACAGGTCAGGCGAGGAGCTGTTTTTT.